Here is one TCR beta chain with its context. This record belongs to a study of blood T cells in healthy people across ages. A second PCR, run for roughly 7 to 12 cycles, used a sample-barcoded 5' primer plus a J-beta primer mix. TCRdb passed the 5' RACE reads through MiXCR, listing each CDR3 protein once. The sample yields 700,000 to 950,000 distinct CDR3 sequences, 55% to 70% seen once. V lost 1 base, J lost 6 bases, and 6 bases stayed unmatched. The CDR3 is 14 amino acids. CDR1 SEHNR and CDR2 FQNEAQ come from the germline V gene (reference sequence). This chain joins TRBV7-9 and TRBJ2-7; 7 bases fit TRBD2. The receptor comes from a young man in good health. Material: blood. CDR3 amino acids: CASSLGGRRTEQYF. As DNA, the CDR3 is TGTGCCAGCAGCTTAGGCGGGAGACGAACCGAGCAGTACTTC.